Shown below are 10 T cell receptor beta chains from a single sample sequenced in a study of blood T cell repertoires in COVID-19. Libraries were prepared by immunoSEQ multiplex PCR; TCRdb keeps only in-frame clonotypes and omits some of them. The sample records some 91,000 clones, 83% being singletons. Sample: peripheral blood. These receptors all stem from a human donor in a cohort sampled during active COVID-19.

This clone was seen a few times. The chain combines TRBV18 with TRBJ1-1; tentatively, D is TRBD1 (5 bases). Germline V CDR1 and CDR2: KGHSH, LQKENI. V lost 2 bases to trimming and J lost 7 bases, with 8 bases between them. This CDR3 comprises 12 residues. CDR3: CASSPSDNEAFF. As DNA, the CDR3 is TGTGCCAGCTCACCATCGGACAATGAAGCTTTCTTT.

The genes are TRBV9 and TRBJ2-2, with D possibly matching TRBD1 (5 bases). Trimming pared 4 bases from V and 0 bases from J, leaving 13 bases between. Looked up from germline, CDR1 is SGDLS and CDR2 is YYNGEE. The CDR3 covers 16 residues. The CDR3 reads CASSPSTDPNTGELFF. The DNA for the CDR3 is TGTGCCAGCAGCCCGTCGACAGACCCGAACACCGGGGAGCTGTTTTTT.

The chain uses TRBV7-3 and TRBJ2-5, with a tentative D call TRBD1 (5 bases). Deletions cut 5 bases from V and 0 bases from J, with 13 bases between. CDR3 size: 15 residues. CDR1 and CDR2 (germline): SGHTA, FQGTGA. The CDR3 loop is CASSPSPGHQETQYF. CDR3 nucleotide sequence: TGTGCCAGCAGCCCCAGTCCAGGGCACCAAGAGACCCAGTACTTC.

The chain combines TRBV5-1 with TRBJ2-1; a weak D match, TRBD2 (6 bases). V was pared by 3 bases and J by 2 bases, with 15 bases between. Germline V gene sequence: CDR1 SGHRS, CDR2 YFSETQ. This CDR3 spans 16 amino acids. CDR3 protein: CASSSGTLPTYNEQFF. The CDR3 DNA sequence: TGCGCCAGCAGCTCCGGGACTTTGCCTACCTACAATGAGCAGTTCTTC.

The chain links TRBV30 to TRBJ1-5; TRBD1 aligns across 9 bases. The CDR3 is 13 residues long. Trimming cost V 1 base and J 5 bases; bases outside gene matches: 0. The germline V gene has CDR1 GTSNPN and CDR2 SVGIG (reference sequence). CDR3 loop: CAWSGDRDQPQHF. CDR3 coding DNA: TGTGCCTGGAGTGGGGACAGGGATCAGCCCCAGCATTTT.

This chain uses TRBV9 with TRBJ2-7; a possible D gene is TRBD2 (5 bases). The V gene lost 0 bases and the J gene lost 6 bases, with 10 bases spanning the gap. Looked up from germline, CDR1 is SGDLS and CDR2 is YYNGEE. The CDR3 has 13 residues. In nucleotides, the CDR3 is TGTGCCAGCAGCGTAGGAGCAGGAGGCGAGCAGTACTTC. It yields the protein CASSVGAGGEQYF.

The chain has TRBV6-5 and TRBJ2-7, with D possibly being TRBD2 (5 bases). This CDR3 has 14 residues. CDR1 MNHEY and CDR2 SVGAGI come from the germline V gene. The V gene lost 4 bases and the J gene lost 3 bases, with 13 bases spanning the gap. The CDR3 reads CASSWASRLYEQYF. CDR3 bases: TGTGCCAGCAGTTGGGCTAGCCGGCTCTACGAGCAGTACTTC.

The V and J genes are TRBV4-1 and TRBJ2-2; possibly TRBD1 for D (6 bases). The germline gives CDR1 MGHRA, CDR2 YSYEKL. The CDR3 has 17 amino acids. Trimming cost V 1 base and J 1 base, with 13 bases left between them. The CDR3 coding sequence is TGCGCCAGCAGCCAAGCCCCCGGCAGGGGGAACACCGGGGAGCTGTTTTTT. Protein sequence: CASSQAPGRGNTGELFF.

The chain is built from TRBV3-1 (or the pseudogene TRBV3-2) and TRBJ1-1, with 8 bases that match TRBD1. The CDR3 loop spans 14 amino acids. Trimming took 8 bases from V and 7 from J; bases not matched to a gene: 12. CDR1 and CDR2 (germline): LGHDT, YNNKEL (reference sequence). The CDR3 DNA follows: TGTGCCAGCCGGGGCGGACAGGGTTTCAGTGAAGCTTTCTTT. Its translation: CASRGGQGFSEAFF.

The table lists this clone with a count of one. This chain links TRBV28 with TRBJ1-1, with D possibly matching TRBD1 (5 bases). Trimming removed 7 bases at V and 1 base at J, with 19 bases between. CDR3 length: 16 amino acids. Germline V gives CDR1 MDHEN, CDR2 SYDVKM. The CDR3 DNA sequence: TGTGCCAGCACGAGCCGCAGAGCCGACAGGAACACTGAAGCTTTCTTT. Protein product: CASTSRRADRNTEAFF. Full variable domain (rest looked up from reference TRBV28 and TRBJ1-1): DVKVTQSSRYLVKRTGEKVFLECVQDMDHENMFWYRQDPGLGLRLIYFSYDVKMKEKGDIPEGYSVSREKKERFSLILESASTNQTSMYLCASTSRRADRNTEAFFGQGTRLTVV.